The clone carrying this T cell receptor beta chain was counted a few times. Antigen: not known. The sample originates from a study of cytomegalovirus exposure and HLA in healthy donors. Study overall: Genotyping of 300 to 450 donors showed that 80% to 90% belonged to the Caucasian-associated ancestry cluster. Study results and caveats: CMV antigen specificity of a few CMV-associated chains was confirmed in vitro. For most subjects, TCR beta sequences were reported to predict HLA-A and HLA-B alleles with accuracy.

The trim removed 11 bases at V and 5 bases at J, leaving 6 bases unmatched. Germline V gene lookup returns CDR1 SNHLY and CDR2 FYNNEI. The CDR3 extends over 12 amino acids. 60 Vbeta and 13 Jbeta primers were used in PCR. Data came from immunoSEQ multiplex PCR; TCRdb stores just in-frame clones and leaves some out. The table lists under 200,000 clones, about four fifths of them singletons. This TCR was recovered from a man between 45 and 60 years old in good health and CMV-seropositive. This sequence joins TRBV2 and TRBJ2-1, with 7 bases fitting TRBD1. Material for sequencing was PBMCs. For the CDR3, the DNA is TGTGCCGGGGGACAGATCAACAATGAGCAGTTCTTC. Amino acid sequence: CAGGQINNEQFF. The full variable domain, rest sourced from reference TRBV2 and TRBJ2-1, is EPEVTQTPSHQVTQMGQEVILRCVPISNHLYFYWYRQILGQKVEFLVSFYNNEISEKSEIFDDQFSVERPDGSNFTLKIRSTKLEDSAMYFCAGGQINNEQFFGPGTRLTVL.